This TCR beta chain came from a study of blood T cell repertoires in COVID-19. Study in general: Sites across the United States, Italy and Spain contributed samples from acute and convalescent COVID-19. PBMCs, B-cell-depleted T cells, or T cells were the source of the cDNA or gDNA that made up the material.

Under the authors' procedure: Amplification with reference gene primers provided the estimates of nucleated cell counts. Here immunoSEQ multiplex PCR was the method, and the copy in TCRdb shows in-frame clones only, minus some. Clonal size and the V and J genes are those of that table, whereas D and trimming came from the DNA. The table shows around 250,000 clones, with over 80% occurring only once. Participants were aged about 18 to 95 years, lived in over 20 US areas, and enrolled virtually. Germline V gene sequence: CDR1 LNHDA, CDR2 SQIVND (reference sequence). This CDR3 spans 15 amino acids. V lost 5 bases and J lost 6; bases outside the gene matches: 12.

Sample: PBMCs or T cells enriched from blood (not recorded which). The TCR was taken from a middle-aged woman who had been exposed to COVID-19. This chain connects TRBV19 to TRBJ1-1; 7 nucleotides align to TRBD1. DNA for the CDR3: TGTGCCAGTAGTGCCTCGACAGGGCAGGTCTCTGAAGCTTTCTTT. Translation gives CASSASTGQVSEAFF.